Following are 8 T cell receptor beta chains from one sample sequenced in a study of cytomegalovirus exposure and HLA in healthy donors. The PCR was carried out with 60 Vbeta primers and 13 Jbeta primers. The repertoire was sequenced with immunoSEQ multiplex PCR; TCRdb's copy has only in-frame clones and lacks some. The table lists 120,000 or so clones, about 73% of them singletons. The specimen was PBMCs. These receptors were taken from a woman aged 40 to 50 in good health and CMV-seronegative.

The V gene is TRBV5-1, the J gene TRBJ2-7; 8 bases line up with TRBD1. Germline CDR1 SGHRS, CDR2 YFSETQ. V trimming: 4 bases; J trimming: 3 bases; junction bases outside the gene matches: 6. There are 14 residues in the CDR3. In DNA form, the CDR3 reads TGCGCCAGCAGCCACGGACAGGGCTTCTACGAGCAGTACTTC. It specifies CASSHGQGFYEQYF.

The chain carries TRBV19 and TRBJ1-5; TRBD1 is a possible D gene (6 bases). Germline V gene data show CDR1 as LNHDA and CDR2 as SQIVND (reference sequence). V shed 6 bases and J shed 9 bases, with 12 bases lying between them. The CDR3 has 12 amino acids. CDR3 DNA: TGTGCCAGTAGGGCAGGGGTCACGCCCCAGCATTTT. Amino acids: CASRAGVTPQHF.

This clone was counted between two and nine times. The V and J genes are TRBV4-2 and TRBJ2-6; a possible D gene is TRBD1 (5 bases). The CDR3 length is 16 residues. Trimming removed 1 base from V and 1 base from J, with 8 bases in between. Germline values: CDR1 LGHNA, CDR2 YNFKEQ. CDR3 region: CASSQGGLSGANVLTF. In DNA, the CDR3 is TGTGCCAGCAGCCAAGGGGGCCTTTCTGGGGCCAACGTCCTGACTTTC.

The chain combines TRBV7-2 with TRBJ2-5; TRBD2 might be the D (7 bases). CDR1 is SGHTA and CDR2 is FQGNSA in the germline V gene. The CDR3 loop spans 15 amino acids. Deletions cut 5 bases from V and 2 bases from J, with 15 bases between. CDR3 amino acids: CASSPPAGAQETQYF. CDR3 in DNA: TGTGCCAGCAGCCCACCCGCGGGGGCGCAAGAGACCCAGTACTTC.

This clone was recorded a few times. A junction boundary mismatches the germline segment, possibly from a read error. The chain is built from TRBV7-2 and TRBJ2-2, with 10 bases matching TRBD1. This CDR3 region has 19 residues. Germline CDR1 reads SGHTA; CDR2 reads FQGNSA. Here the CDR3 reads CASSFFWTGGTPNTGELFF. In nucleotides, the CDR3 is TGTGCCAGCAGCTTTTTCTGGACAGGGGGAACTCCGAATACCGGGGAGCTGTTTTTT.

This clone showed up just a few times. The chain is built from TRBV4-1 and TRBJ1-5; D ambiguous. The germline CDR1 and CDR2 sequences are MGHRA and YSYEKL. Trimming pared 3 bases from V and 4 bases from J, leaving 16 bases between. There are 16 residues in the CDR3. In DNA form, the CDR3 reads TGCGCCAGCAGCCAGGGTTCAGGTGGGCGTAATCAGCCCCAGCATTTT. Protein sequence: CASSQGSGGRNQPQHF.

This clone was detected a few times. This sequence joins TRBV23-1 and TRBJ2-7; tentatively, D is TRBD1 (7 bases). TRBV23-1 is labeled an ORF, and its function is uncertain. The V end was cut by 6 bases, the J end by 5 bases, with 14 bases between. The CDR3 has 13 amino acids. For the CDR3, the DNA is TGCGCCAGCAGCCGCGGGACAGACGACGAGCAGTACTTC. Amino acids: CASSRGTDDEQYF.

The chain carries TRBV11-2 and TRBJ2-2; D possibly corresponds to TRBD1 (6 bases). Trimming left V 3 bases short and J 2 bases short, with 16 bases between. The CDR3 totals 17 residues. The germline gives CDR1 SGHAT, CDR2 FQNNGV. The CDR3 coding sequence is TGTGCCAGCAGCTTTTGGACAGCAGGGGTTAACACCGGGGAGCTGTTTTTT. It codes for CASSFWTAGVNTGELFF.